The TCR beta chain described here comes from a study of breast tumors, draining lymph nodes, adjacent tissues listed by TCRdb under 2016. About the full investigation: Breast cancer patients provided tumor, adjacent nontumor tissue and axillary lymph nodes, and the study compared the TCR beta repertoires across these three sources. The study aimed to assess the relationships and possible T-cell exchange between tumor, surrounding tissue and draining lymph node repertoires in human breast cancer.

The CDR3 starts with the cysteine, ends with the phenylalanine, and has 18 residues. The CDR3 DNA has 54 bases and is translated from base 1. The germline V gene sets CDR1 to KGHDR and CDR2 to SFDVKD. Trimming leaves V shorter by 5 bases and J shorter by 3 bases, with the junction holding 15 bases beyond the gene matches. This clonotype was counted many times. Its antigen remains unidentified. Base-call qualities are not available, and no considerably larger clone is one nucleotide away. Lymph node samples came from the axillary draining lymph nodes of breast cancer patients. The sample was run on an Illumina HiSeq 2000. Multiplex PCR amplification was used to generate the TCR beta chain libraries. High-throughput sequencing was used to analyze the amplified TCR beta chain products. TCRdb reanalyzed the raw reads on its own, using fastp at Q25 for trimming and MiXCR for clone calling, and kept in-frame beta chains. Each CDR3 protein appears once, grouped with its most common genes and DNA. For this sample the table gives 270,000 or so distinct CDR3 sequences, of which over 30% were detected only once. 1.1% of the sample is taken by the ten largest.

Overall study outcomes, separate from this receptor: T-cell repertoire diversity in tumors was found to be lower than in lymph nodes but higher than in nontumor tissue, and preferential V and J gene usage was observed. The data were considered consistent with the idea that most tumor T cells come from the lymph node and then expand in tumor tissue. Tumor and nontumor tissue repertoires were significantly more similar in luminal-like than in basal-like breast cancer. Rather than being directly demonstrated, the conclusion that tumor T cells originate in lymph nodes was presented as consistent with a hypothesis.

Sequenced: axillary lymph node tissue. This sequence was found in a female donor with breast cancer. Some clones in this sample may be carry-over from other donors' samples. This chain joins TRBV24-1 to TRBJ2-5, with 9 bases matching TRBD2. CDR3 region: CATSGSRLAGVPEETQYF. At the DNA level, the sequence is TGTGCCACCAGTGGGTCCCGTTTAGCGGGAGTTCCCGAAGAGACCCAGTACTTC.